The 30 T cell receptor beta chains listed next were all sequenced from one sample in a study of cytomegalovirus exposure and HLA in healthy donors. The protocol was immunoSEQ multiplex PCR, while the TCRdb copy is restricted to in-frame clones and leaves out a portion. Of 120,000 or so clones in the sample, about 96% were seen once. The sequenced sample consisted of PBMCs. The receptors were gathered from a man in his late teens or twenties in good health and CMV-seronegative.

Written as DNA, the CDR3 is TGTGCCAGCAGGGACTATTGGGAGGGACAGGGTTACAATGAGCAGTTCTTC. It translates to CASRDYWEGQGYNEQFF. The chain combines TRBV7-9 with TRBJ2-1; 9 bases are shared with TRBD1. The length of the CDR3 is 17 residues. V lost 6 bases and J lost 4; bases outside the gene matches: 13. Germline loops: CDR1 SEHNR, CDR2 FQNEAQ (reference sequence).

The chain employs TRBV30 and TRBJ1-1; D ambiguous. V was pared by 5 bases and J by 4 bases, with 14 bases between. The CDR3 has 13 amino acids. Germline V lookup: CDR1 GTSNPN, CDR2 SVGIG (reference sequence). The CDR3 region has the DNA TGTGCCTGGGAGAATGCGGTAGGCACTGAAGCTTTCTTT. It is translated as CAWENAVGTEAFF. Full variable domain (missing parts from reference TRBV30 and TRBJ1-1): SQTIHQWPATLVQPVGSPLSLECTVEGTSNPNLYWYRQAAGRGLQLLFYSVGIGQISSEVPQNLSASRPQDRQFILSSKKLLLSDSGFYLCAWENAVGTEAFFGQGTRLTVV.

J is TRBJ2-7 and V is TRBV28; 10 bases are a match to TRBD1. The V gene end was trimmed by 5 bases and the J gene end by 3 bases; junction bases not matched to a gene: 4. CDR1 MDHEN and CDR2 SYDVKM come from the germline V gene. This CDR3 comprises 14 residues. This CDR3 reads CASSLGTGVYEQYF. For the CDR3, the DNA is TGTGCCAGCAGTCTCGGGACAGGGGTCTACGAGCAGTACTTC.

The chain joins TRBV6-4 to TRBJ1-2, with 10 bases identical to TRBD1. CDR3 length: 15 residues. V was pared by 6 bases and J by 5 bases, with 9 bases of the junction left unmatched. In germline, CDR1 is MRHNA, CDR2 SNTAGT. The CDR3 DNA is TGTGCCAGCAGAAGGGACAGGGGAAATGAGTATGGCTACACCTTC. Translated: CASRRDRGNEYGYTF.

The V gene is TRBV28, the J gene TRBJ1-3; D is unclear. The CDR3 extends over 15 amino acids. Germline assignment: CDR1 MDHEN and CDR2 SYDVKM. V was clipped by 7 bases and J by 0 bases, with 13 bases between them. DNA of the CDR3: TGTGCCAGCACCGCCCTGCTAGGCTCTGGAAACACCATATATTTT. This codes for CASTALLGSGNTIYF.

A single count supports this clone. The J gene is TRBJ1-1, the V gene TRBV4-1, with 7 bases that match TRBD1. The CDR3 has 13 residues. CDR1 and CDR2 from the germline V gene are MGHRA and YSYEKL. J lost 6 bases, V lost 5 bases, and 6 bases had no gene match. CDR3 nucleotides: TGCGCCAGCAGCAAAACAGGGGCACCTGAAGCTTTCTTT. It is translated as CASSKTGAPEAFF.

This clone appeared once. This chain links TRBV7-2 with TRBJ2-7; tentative D call: TRBD1 (6 bases). The germline V gene has CDR1 SGHTA and CDR2 FQGNSA. The CDR3 has 14 amino acids. Between the trimmed V and J ends, which lost 1 base and 2 bases, there was a span of 9 bases. CDR3 coding DNA: TGTGCCAGCAGCTTAGTTGAGGGGGCCTACGAGCAGTACTTC. Translation gives CASSLVEGAYEQYF.

The V call is TRBV4-3, the J call TRBJ2-7, with 7 nucleotides matching TRBD2. From germline, CDR1 is LGHNA and CDR2 YSLEER. The CDR3 extends over 16 amino acids. V lost 4 bases and J lost 1; bases outside the gene matches: 10. The CDR3 DNA reads as TGCGCCAGCAGCCGGTCCGGGACTACCCTTTCCTACGAGCAGTACTTC. This gives the protein CASSRSGTTLSYEQYF.

The genes are TRBV7-2 and TRBJ2-7; 11 nucleotides line up with TRBD1. The CDR3 consists of 17 residues. Germline trimming cut 2 bases from V and 2 bases from J; bases unmatched to any gene: 8. Germline-derived CDR1 and CDR2 are SGHTA and FQGNSA. CDR3 nucleotide sequence: TGTGCCAGCAGCTTAAGTAAGAGGACAGGGGGCACCTACGAGCAGTACTTC. The encoded protein is CASSLSKRTGGTYEQYF.

This chain uses TRBV7-2 with TRBJ2-5; 8 bases line up with TRBD1. J lost 2 bases, V lost 10 bases, and 9 bases had no gene match. There are 14 residues in the CDR3. Germline V gene lookup returns CDR1 SGHTA and CDR2 FQGNSA. The CDR3 spells CATRGTGWQETQYF. As DNA, the CDR3 is TGTGCCACCAGGGGGACAGGCTGGCAAGAGACCCAGTACTTC.

J is TRBJ2-1 and V is TRBV6-5, with TRBD1 as a possible D gene (6 bases). CDR1 is MNHEY and CDR2 is SVGAGI in the germline V gene. Trimming took off 4 bases at V and 10 bases at J, with 17 bases between the two ends. This CDR3 spans 14 amino acids. The CDR3 DNA is TGTGCCAGCAGTTCAGGGGTCCCAATTGGGGAGCAGTTCTTC. It yields the protein CASSSGVPIGEQFF.

CDR3: CASSSHGGLGNEQFF. CDR3 in DNA: TGTGCCAGCAGTTCTCACGGCGGGCTAGGCAATGAGCAGTTCTTC. V is TRBV7-3 and J is TRBJ2-1; D is possibly TRBD2 (5 bases). The germline CDR1 and CDR2 sequences are SGHTA and FQGTGA. The CDR3 consists of 15 residues. The V end lost 6 bases, the J end lost 6 bases, and 18 bases lay between the germline ends.

V is TRBV18 and J is TRBJ2-7; TRBD2 aligns across 9 bases. There are 15 residues in the CDR3. The V gene end was trimmed by 5 bases and the J gene end by 0 bases; junction bases not matched to a gene: 5. Germline CDR1 KGHSH, CDR2 LQKENI. The CDR3 region is CASSSGLADSYEQYF. The CDR3 DNA reads as TGTGCCAGCTCATCGGGACTAGCAGACTCCTACGAGCAGTACTTC.

The chain is built from TRBV28 and TRBJ2-1; 8 bases are shared with TRBD2. J lost 1 base, V lost 7 bases, and 3 bases had no gene match. This CDR3 contains 14 residues. From germline, CDR1 is MDHEN and CDR2 SYDVKM. The CDR3 spells CASTGLASYNEQFF. In DNA form, the CDR3 reads TGTGCCAGCACAGGACTAGCTTCCTACAATGAGCAGTTCTTC.

This chain uses TRBV18 with TRBJ2-5; 7 nucleotides agree with TRBD1. V was clipped by 3 bases and J by 2 bases; unmatched bases: 9. Germline lookup yields CDR1 KGHSH and CDR2 LQKENI. The CDR3 totals 16 residues. The CDR3 is CASSPSTGTDQETQYF. Here the CDR3 DNA reads TGTGCCAGCTCACCGAGTACCGGGACAGATCAAGAGACCCAGTACTTC.

This sequence joins TRBV5-1 and TRBJ1-4, with TRBD1 matching 7 bases. The J segment lost 8 bases and the V segment lost 4 bases, leaving 8 bases of the junction unmatched. The CDR3 contains 14 residues. CDR1 and CDR2 (germline): SGHRS, YFSETQ. The CDR3 coding sequence is TGCGCCAGCAGCCCTACGACAGGGACCGAAAAACTGTTTTTT. Amino acid sequence: CASSPTTGTEKLFF.

This sequence joins TRBV5-6 and TRBJ1-2, with 8 bases lining up with TRBD1. CDR1 is SGHDT and CDR2 is YYEEEE in the germline V gene. V lost 4 bases, J lost 5 bases, and 7 bases stayed unmatched. The CDR3 length is 14 residues. The CDR3 protein is CASSIGQGRYGYTF. The CDR3 region has the DNA TGTGCCAGCAGCATAGGACAGGGCCGATATGGCTACACCTTC. Drawing the rest from reference TRBV5-6 and TRBJ1-2, the complete variable domain is DAGVTQSPTHLIKTRGQQVTLRCSPKSGHDTVSWYQQALGQGPQFIFQYYEEEERQRGNFPDRFSGHQFPNYSSELNVNALLLGDSALYLCASSIGQGRYGYTFGSGTRLTVV.

V is TRBV28 and J is TRBJ1-2, with TRBD1 matching over 7 bases. Trimming removed 6 bases from V and 3 bases from J; junction bases left unmatched: 13. The CDR3 consists of 16 residues. The germline gives CDR1 MDHEN, CDR2 SYDVKM. CDR3 in DNA: TGTGCCAGCAGCGGGGGTAAAGGGGGCGGTCACTATGGCTACACCTTC. Its protein is CASSGGKGGGHYGYTF.

V gene TRBV7-9 combines with J gene TRBJ1-4, with D hard to call. Deletions cut 5 bases from V and 4 bases from J, with 17 bases between. This CDR3 spans 16 amino acids. The germline CDR1 and CDR2 sequences are SEHNR and FQNEAQ (reference sequence). CDR3 protein: CASSPSEARSNEKLFF. CDR3 nucleotide sequence: TGTGCCAGCAGCCCCTCAGAGGCCCGGAGTAATGAAAAACTGTTTTTT.

This clone was seen only once. This sequence joins TRBV27 and TRBJ2-2, with D perhaps matching TRBD2 (6 bases). The germline gives CDR1 MNHEY, CDR2 SMNVEV (reference sequence). V was trimmed by 5 bases and J by 6 bases, leaving 13 bases between them. This CDR3 has 14 residues. In DNA, the CDR3 is TGTGCCAGCAGTGCTCGGAGGGAATCCGGGGAGCTGTTTTTT. Translation: CASSARRESGELFF.

Comments on this clone: The sample holds other DNA sequences that translate to the same CDR3. The chain joins TRBV6-5 to TRBJ2-7; TRBD1 is a possible D gene (5 bases). This CDR3 region has 13 residues. Between the trimmed V and J ends, which lost 4 bases and 1 base, there was a span of 8 bases. CDR1 MNHEY and CDR2 SVGAGI come from the germline V gene. The CDR3 sequence is CASSSPGSYEQYF. CDR3 DNA sequence: TGTGCCAGCAGTTCCCCAGGGTCCTACGAGCAGTACTTC.

The count of this clone is one. The rearrangement joins TRBV25-1 to TRBJ2-5; D gene ambiguous. Deletions cut 5 bases from V and 5 bases from J, with 9 bases between. The germline V gene encodes CDR1 MGHDK and CDR2 SYGVNS. This CDR3 contains 12 residues. The CDR3, as DNA: TGTGCCAGCAGTCACCTCAGGGAGACCCAGTACTTC. Residues: CASSHLRETQYF.

The chain links TRBV27 to TRBJ1-4, with D unclear. V lost 2 bases to trimming and J lost 0 bases, with 10 bases between them. Germline V gene data show CDR1 as MNHEY and CDR2 as SMNVEV (reference sequence). This CDR3 contains 16 residues. Written as DNA, the CDR3 is TGTGCCAGCAGTTTAGGTCCGCCAGCAACTAATGAAAAACTGTTTTTT. This encodes CASSLGPPATNEKLFF.

This clone was picked up one time. V gene TRBV11-2 combines with J gene TRBJ1-2; 7 bases fit TRBD1. The junction had 18 bases not matched to a gene; V was cut back by 7 bases and J by 4 bases. This CDR3 is 17 amino acids long. Germline CDR1 SGHAT, CDR2 FQNNGV. The CDR3 loop is CASTTSAPDRTIYGYTF. In DNA form, the CDR3 reads TGTGCCAGCACCACCAGCGCCCCGGACAGGACGATCTATGGCTACACCTTC.

The chain couples TRBV27 to TRBJ2-1, with D possibly TRBD1 on 5 matching bases. CDR1 is MNHEY and CDR2 is SMNVEV in the germline V gene (reference sequence). V gave up 5 bases and J gave up 1 base, with 15 bases separating them. The CDR3 has 16 residues. CDR3 sequence: CASSEPSSGSYNEQFF. DNA of the CDR3: TGTGCCAGCAGTGAACCGAGCTCAGGGTCCTACAATGAGCAGTTCTTC.

The chain links TRBV18 to TRBJ1-2; D unresolved. The germline gives CDR1 KGHSH, CDR2 LQKENI. Trimming pared 5 bases from V and 5 bases from J, leaving 18 bases between. CDR3 size: 15 residues. The CDR3 bases are TGTGCCAGCTCATCCATCTCACAAAACGTATATGGCTACACCTTC. Protein sequence: CASSSISQNVYGYTF.

The chain combines TRBV30 with TRBJ2-3; D is possibly TRBD2 (6 bases). CDR1 is GTSNPN and CDR2 is SVGIG in the germline V gene (reference sequence). Trimming pared 0 bases from V and 1 base from J, leaving 11 bases between. This CDR3 has 15 residues. The CDR3 region has the DNA TGTGCCTGGAGTGTCGCGGGGATGGGCACAGATACGCAGTATTTT. This translates into CAWSVAGMGTDTQYF.

This chain connects TRBV4-1 to TRBJ1-1; tentatively, D is TRBD1 (6 bases). V dropped 3 bases and J dropped 0 bases, with 20 bases sitting between them. CDR3 length: 18 residues. CDR1 and CDR2 (germline): MGHRA, YSYEKL. The CDR3 nucleotides read TGCGCCAGCAGCCAGCTCCCGGGACAAGGCCTCATGAACACTGAAGCTTTCTTT. It translates to CASSQLPGQGLMNTEAFF.

The rearrangement uses TRBV5-1 and TRBJ1-1, with a weak D call TRBD1 (6 bases). The germline CDR1 and CDR2 sequences are SGHRS and YFSETQ. The V end lost 2 bases, the J end lost 2 bases, and 16 bases lay between the germline ends. There are 16 residues in the CDR3. CDR3 DNA sequence: TGCGCCAGCAGCTTAGGCTATCAGGGGATTAACACTGAAGCTTTCTTT. As protein: CASSLGYQGINTEAFF. Full variable domain (missing parts from reference TRBV5-1 and TRBJ1-1): KAGVTQTPRYLIKTRGQQVTLSCSPISGHRSVSWYQQTPGQGLQFLFEYFSETQRNKGNFPGRFSGRQFSNSRSEMNVSTLELGDSALYLCASSLGYQGINTEAFFGQGTRLTVV.

The chain uses TRBV5-6 and TRBJ2-7, with TRBD1 matching over 12 bases. CDR1 is SGHDT and CDR2 is YYEEEE in the germline V gene. The CDR3 length is 19 residues. J was trimmed by 2 bases and V by 2 bases; bases with no gene match: 14. The CDR3 loop reads CASSFWSGTGGLKTYEQYF. The CDR3 region has the DNA TGTGCCAGCAGCTTTTGGTCCGGGACAGGGGGCCTGAAAACCTACGAGCAGTACTTC. The complete variable domain, with remaining parts taken from reference TRBV5-6 and TRBJ2-7, reads DAGVTQSPTHLIKTRGQQVTLRCSPKSGHDTVSWYQQALGQGPQFIFQYYEEEERQRGNFPDRFSGHQFPNYSSELNVNALLLGDSALYLCASSFWSGTGGLKTYEQYFGPGTRLTVT.